The clone carrying this TCR beta chain was seen only a few times. The target antigen is unknown. The sample is drawn from a study of T cells after yellow fever vaccination. Study-level points and caveats: Most clones from primary vaccination were detected again post-booster (around 95% CD4, 88% CD8). Repertoires obtained by FACS sorting could include abundant clonotypes that entered as contaminants from the bulk population. It was a weaker secondary response, yet one that peaked faster, at day 5 versus 15.

A 5'RACE template-switching step, the method used to make TCR cDNA, added a universal primer site and UMIs. TCRdb passed the 5' RACE reads through MiXCR, listing each CDR3 protein once. This table holds 200,000 or so distinct CDR3 sequences, roughly 6.8% found once. The CDR3 is 14 residues long. V lost 6 bases and J lost 1, with 12 bases in between. Sequencing used CD4+ T cells sorted from PBMCs, obtained on the day of the yellow fever booster vaccination. This chain uses TRBV12-3 or TRBV12-4 with TRBJ1-1, with D possibly TRBD1 on 5 matching bases. This TCR was recovered from a young man who received the YFV17D yellow fever vaccine. This chain's CDR3 is CASSSWGENTEAFF. The CDR3 bases are TGTGCCAGCAGCAGCTGGGGGGAGAACACTGAAGCTTTCTTT.